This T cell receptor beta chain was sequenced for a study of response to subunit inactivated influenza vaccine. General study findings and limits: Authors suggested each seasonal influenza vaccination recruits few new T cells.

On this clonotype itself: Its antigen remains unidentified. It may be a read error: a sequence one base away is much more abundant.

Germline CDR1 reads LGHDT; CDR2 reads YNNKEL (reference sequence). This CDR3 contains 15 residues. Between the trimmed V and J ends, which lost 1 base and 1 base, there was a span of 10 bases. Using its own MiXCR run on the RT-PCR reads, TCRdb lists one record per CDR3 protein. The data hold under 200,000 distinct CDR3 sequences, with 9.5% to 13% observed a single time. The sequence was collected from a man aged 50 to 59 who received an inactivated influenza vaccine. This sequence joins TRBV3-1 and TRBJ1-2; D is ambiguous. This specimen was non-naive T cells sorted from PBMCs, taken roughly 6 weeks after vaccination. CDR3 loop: CASSQAVNDNYGYTF. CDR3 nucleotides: TGTGCCAGCAGCCAAGCGGTCAACGATAACTATGGCTACACCTTC.